A single sample gave rise to the 22 T cell receptor beta chains below, sequenced in a study of cytomegalovirus exposure and HLA in healthy donors (dated by TCRdb to between 2016 and 2019). Library preparation employed the immunoSEQ multiplex PCR assay. In its TCRdb copy, this immuneACCESS table keeps in-frame sequences only and misses some clones. Where compared with another copy, unresolved V genes explain less than half of these, and the others have no known cause. The sample yields roughly 200,000 clones; roughly 81% were counted once. The ten largest clonotypes hold 1% to 1.5% of the sample. Sample: PBMCs. These receptors were obtained from a woman under 40 in good health and CMV-seronegative.

In DNA form, the CDR3 reads TGTGCCAGCAGCCCACCCACCGGGACTAGCGGTCTCGAGCAGTACTTC. Its protein product is CASSPPTGTSGLEQYF. V and J are TRBV9 and TRBJ2-7, with 11 nucleotides matching TRBD2. Trimming took 4 bases from V and 6 from J; bases not matched to a gene: 12. There are 16 residues in the CDR3. From germline, CDR1 is SGDLS and CDR2 YYNGEE.

This rearrangement joins TRBV5-1 to TRBJ2-1, with a tentative D call TRBD1 (5 bases). V lost 0 bases, J lost 3 bases, and 7 bases lay in between. This CDR3 has 14 amino acids. The germline V gene has CDR1 SGHRS and CDR2 YFSETQ. This CDR3 is CASSLGQLYNEQFF. CDR3 nucleotide sequence: TGCGCCAGCAGCTTGGGACAGCTCTACAATGAGCAGTTCTTC.

This sequence joins TRBV7-3 and TRBJ2-7; TRBD1 aligns across 12 bases. The CDR3 runs 16 residues. The junction had 6 bases not matched to a gene; V was cut back by 1 base and J by 5 bases. Germline V gene sequence: CDR1 SGHTA, CDR2 FQGTGA. The CDR3 is CASSLSRDRGPHEQYF. CDR3 DNA sequence: TGTGCCAGCAGCTTAAGTCGGGACAGGGGGCCCCACGAGCAGTACTTC.

This sequence joins TRBV4-2 and TRBJ1-5; D might be TRBD1 (6 bases). The CDR3 totals 16 residues. V lost 4 bases and J lost 1, with 14 bases in between. Germline CDR1 LGHNA, CDR2 YNFKEQ. The CDR3 is CASSPTIGQSNQPQHF. The CDR3 DNA sequence: TGTGCCAGCAGCCCAACGATCGGACAGAGCAATCAGCCCCAGCATTTT.

The chain links TRBV6-5 to TRBJ1-2; TRBD1 aligns across 10 bases. The CDR3 consists of 14 residues. With V trimmed by 7 bases and J by 5 bases, 7 bases remained unmatched. Looked up from germline, CDR1 is MNHEY and CDR2 is SVGAGI. The CDR3 spells CASTRQGALYGYTF. The CDR3 DNA reads as TGTGCCAGCACCAGACAGGGGGCGCTTTATGGCTACACCTTC.

The chain carries TRBV5-4 and TRBJ1-2; 10 bases align to TRBD1. The CDR3 spans 14 residues. Per the germline V gene, CDR1 is SGHNT and CDR2 is YYREEE (reference sequence). The trim removed 4 bases at V and 7 bases at J, leaving 7 bases unmatched. CDR3 sequence: CASSPTGGGRGYTF. As DNA, the CDR3 is TGTGCCAGCAGCCCGACAGGGGGCGGTCGTGGCTACACCTTC.

For the CDR3, the DNA is TGTGCCAGCAGCGCGGGACAGGGGGAGGGAACCCAGTACTTC. Encoded protein: CASSAGQGEGTQYF. This chain links TRBV7-9 with TRBJ2-5; 11 nucleotides line up with TRBD1. V lost 5 bases and J lost 8; bases outside the gene matches: 7. The germline V gene encodes CDR1 SEHNR and CDR2 FQNEAQ (reference sequence). The length of the CDR3 is 14 residues.

About this clone itself: Other nucleotide sequences from this sample produce the same CDR3. The chain combines TRBV5-1 with TRBJ2-2; 7 bases map to TRBD1. There are 15 residues in the CDR3. The germline V gene has CDR1 SGHRS and CDR2 YFSETQ. V trimming: 0 bases; J trimming: 2 bases; junction bases outside the gene matches: 1. The CDR3 spells CASSLGQGNTGELFF. The DNA of the CDR3 is TGCGCCAGCAGCTTGGGACAGGGAAACACCGGGGAGCTGTTTTTT.

V usage is TRBV7-8 and J usage is TRBJ2-2; 11 positions agree with TRBD2. The CDR3 totals 15 residues. Germline values: CDR1 SGHVS, CDR2 FQNEAQ. V was pared by 5 bases and J by 7 bases, with 6 bases of the junction left unmatched. CDR3 sequence reads: CASSLASGGHGELFF. The DNA of the CDR3 is TGTGCCAGCAGCCTGGCTAGCGGGGGGCACGGGGAGCTGTTTTTT.

In this sample, this clone turned up a few times. Other DNA sequences within the sample encode an identical CDR3. V gene TRBV9 combines with J gene TRBJ2-2; 8 nucleotides align to TRBD2. With 4 bases clipped from V and 0 bases from J, the junction kept 11 bases outside the gene matches. The CDR3 totals 18 residues. CDR1 and CDR2 from the germline V gene are SGDLS and YYNGEE. The CDR3 coding sequence is TGTGCCAGCAGCCCAGGGGAAGCGGGGGCCACGAACACCGGGGAGCTGTTTTTT. Protein product: CASSPGEAGATNTGELFF.

This clone was counted only a few times. This chain joins TRBV19 and TRBJ1-2, with D hard to call. Germline assignment: CDR1 LNHDA and CDR2 SQIVND (reference sequence). The CDR3 runs to 12 residues. The V gene lost 6 bases and the J gene lost 3 bases, with 8 bases spanning the gap. CDR3 sequence reads: CASSAPDYGYTF. In DNA, the CDR3 is TGTGCCAGTAGCGCCCCGGACTATGGCTACACCTTC. The full variable domain, in which reference TRBV19 and TRBJ1-2 provide the parts outside the CDR3, is DGGITQSPKYLFRKEGQNVTLSCEQNLNHDAMYWYRQDPGQGLRLIYYSQIVNDFQKGDIAEGYSVSREKKESFPLTVTSAQKNPTAFYLCASSAPDYGYTFGSGTRLTVV.

The rearrangement joins TRBV27 to TRBJ2-1; possible D gene TRBD2, 5 bases. Deletions cut 8 bases from V and 2 bases from J, with 22 bases between. Germline assignment: CDR1 MNHEY and CDR2 SMNVEV (reference sequence). The CDR3 spans 17 residues. The CDR3: CASSNWVGGSPYNEQFF. The CDR3 nucleotides read TGTGCCAGCTCCAACTGGGTGGGCGGGTCACCCTACAATGAGCAGTTCTTC.

J is TRBJ2-3 and V is TRBV7-6; D uncertain. CDR3 size: 14 residues. In germline, CDR1 is SGHVS, CDR2 FNYEAQ. Trimming removed 5 bases at V and 4 bases at J, with 13 bases between. The DNA of the CDR3 is TGTGCCAGCAGCCCGAGTGAGGTGGCAGATACGCAGTATTTT. Protein sequence: CASSPSEVADTQYF.

This clone is a singleton in its sample. The chain uses TRBV19 and TRBJ1-5, with 7 bases lining up with TRBD1. CDR3 length equals 13 residues. V was clipped by 7 bases and J by 5 bases; unmatched bases: 5. Germline assignment: CDR1 LNHDA and CDR2 SQIVND (reference sequence). The CDR3 coding sequence is TGTGCCAGTACCTCACAGGGGTATCAGCCCCAGCATTTT. This translates into CASTSQGYQPQHF.

The chain is built from TRBV9 and TRBJ2-7; no clear D. Trimming pared 1 base from V and 3 bases from J, leaving 2 bases between. The CDR3 is 11 amino acids. CDR1 is SGDLS and CDR2 is YYNGEE in the germline V gene. CDR3 nucleotides: TGTGCCAGCAGCGTATACTACGAGCAGTACTTC. It is translated as CASSVYYEQYF.

The V and J genes are TRBV9 and TRBJ2-1, with D possibly being TRBD1 (5 bases). Between the trimmed V and J ends, which lost 0 bases and 5 bases, there was a span of 9 bases. The CDR3 loop spans 14 amino acids. Germline CDR1 SGDLS, CDR2 YYNGEE. The CDR3 reads CASSVVPGNNEQFF. CDR3 nucleotide sequence: TGTGCCAGCAGCGTAGTCCCAGGGAACAATGAGCAGTTCTTC.

The genes are TRBV6-6 and TRBJ2-1; D is unclear. The V gene's germline CDR1 is MNHNY and CDR2 SVGAGI (reference sequence). V was trimmed by 2 bases and J by 7 bases, leaving 6 bases between them. The CDR3 runs 12 residues. Here the CDR3 reads CASSYGLNEQFF. The DNA for the CDR3 is TGTGCCAGCAGTTACGGGCTGAATGAGCAGTTCTTC.

This chain's CDR3 is CSASVYNEQFF. CDR3 sequence (DNA): TGCAGTGCTAGCGTCTACAATGAGCAGTTCTTC. The rearrangement links TRBV20-1 to TRBJ2-1, with D unresolved. Trimming took 3 bases from V and 3 from J, leaving 3 bases between them. Germline lookup yields CDR1 DFQATT and CDR2 SNEGSKA (reference sequence). The CDR3 is made up of 11 amino acids.

The chain combines TRBV7-2 with TRBJ2-7; TRBD2 aligns across 7 bases. The CDR3 runs 15 residues. V gave up 4 bases and J gave up 2 bases; unmatched junction bases: 8. In germline, CDR1 is SGHTA, CDR2 FQGNSA. The CDR3: CASSSRASGTYEQYF. As DNA, the CDR3 is TGTGCCAGCAGCTCTAGGGCTAGCGGAACCTACGAGCAGTACTTC.

The chain is built from TRBV27 and TRBJ2-7; the D gene is possibly TRBD1 (6 bases). The CDR3 is made up of 15 amino acids. The germline V gene encodes CDR1 MNHEY and CDR2 SMNVEV (reference sequence). V lost 2 bases and J lost 3, with 14 bases in between. CDR3 bases: TGTGCCAGCAGTTTAGGAGGACAGCCTAGCTACGAGCAGTACTTC. As protein: CASSLGGQPSYEQYF.

The rearrangement links TRBV30 to TRBJ2-3; no clear D. V was shortened by 0 bases and J by 8 bases, with 12 bases between the two germline ends. The CDR3 has 13 residues. CDR1 is GTSNPN and CDR2 is SVGIG in the germline V gene (reference sequence). The CDR3 loop is CAWSVTAPGTQYF. The CDR3 region has the DNA TGTGCCTGGAGTGTGACCGCCCCAGGTACGCAGTATTTT.

This chain uses TRBV19 with TRBJ1-3; D is perhaps TRBD1 (6 bases). CDR3 length equals 16 residues. The V end lost 3 bases, the J end lost 1 base, and 13 bases lay between the germline ends. Per the germline V gene, CDR1 is LNHDA and CDR2 is SQIVND (reference sequence). CDR3 amino acids: CASSMQGYVSGNTIYF. The CDR3 coding sequence is TGTGCCAGTAGTATGCAGGGGTATGTTTCTGGAAACACCATATATTTT.